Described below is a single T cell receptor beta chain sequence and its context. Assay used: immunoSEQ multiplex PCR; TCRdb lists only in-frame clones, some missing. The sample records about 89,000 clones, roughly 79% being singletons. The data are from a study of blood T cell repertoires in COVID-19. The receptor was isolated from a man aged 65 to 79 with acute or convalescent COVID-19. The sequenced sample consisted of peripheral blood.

For the CDR3, the DNA is TGTGCCAGCAGTAGAAGGAGGGGCAGGTCCGGGCCACAGGATACGCAGTATTTT. This encodes CASSRRRGRSGPQDTQYF. The V and J genes are TRBV2 and TRBJ2-3, with D maybe TRBD2 (6 bases). The CDR3 consists of 18 residues. CDR1 SNHLY and CDR2 FYNNEI come from the germline V gene. V gave up 5 bases and J gave up 6 bases, with 27 bases separating them.